These T cell receptor beta chains were read from a single sample in a study of blood T cell repertoires in COVID-19. Using immunoSEQ multiplex PCR, the repertoire was profiled, and TCRdb retains in-frame clones only, with some absent. The repertoire has about 240,000 clones, roughly 87% of them found once; the top ten carry around 6.9%. The sample taken for sequencing was peripheral blood. These receptor sequences come from a man in his 60s who had recovered from COVID-19. Both conserved end residues are part of each CDR3. A D gene is named only where the DNA matches it firmly. Only some rows state a clone size, as once, few, many or a class for expanded clones.

j_gene: TRBJ1-5; d_gene: .; v_gene: TRBV5-6; abundance: .; CDR3nt: TGTGCCAGCAGCTTCTCTCCAGGGGCTGGCAATCAGCCCCAGCATTTT; CDR3aa: CASSFSPGAGNQPQHF
j_gene: TRBJ1-2; d_gene: .; v_gene: TRBV7-8; abundance: .; CDR3nt: TGTGCCACCGGTGCATCCTATGGCTACACCTTC; CDR3aa: CATGASYGYTF
j_gene: TRBJ2-3; d_gene: .; v_gene: TRBV6-5; abundance: .; CDR3nt: TGTGCCAGCAGTTACTCGCGGGGACGGGGGGATACGCAGTATTTT; CDR3aa: CASSYSRGRGDTQYF
j_gene: TRBJ1-5; d_gene: .; v_gene: TRBV5-5; abundance: .; CDR3nt: TGTGCCAGCAGCTTGGGGTTCCAGGGGACCCCTCAGCCCCAGCATTTT; CDR3aa: CASSLGFQGTPQPQHF
j_gene: TRBJ1-2; d_gene: TRBD1; v_gene: TRBV27; abundance: .; CDR3nt: TGTGCCAGCAGCCTACGGGGACAGGCCAACTATGGCTACACCTTC; CDR3aa: CASSLRGQANYGYTF
j_gene: TRBJ1-1; d_gene: TRBD1; v_gene: TRBV5-1; abundance: .; CDR3nt: TGCGCCAGCAGCCTTAGGACAGGGAGCAACACTGAAGCTTTCTTT; CDR3aa: CASSLRTGSNTEAFF
j_gene: TRBJ2-3; d_gene: TRBD2; v_gene: TRBV6-5; abundance: .; CDR3nt: TGTGCCAGCCGACTAGCGGGGGAAGCAGATACGCAGTATTTT; CDR3aa: CASRLAGEADTQYF
j_gene: TRBJ2-7; d_gene: TRBD2; v_gene: TRBV7-6; abundance: .; CDR3nt: TGTGCCAGCAGCCATGTCGGGGGGGGAATTTACGAGCAGTACTTC; CDR3aa: CASSHVGGGIYEQYF
j_gene: TRBJ2-2; d_gene: .; v_gene: TRBV2; abundance: many; CDR3nt: TGTGCCAGCAGTGTTAGGGGGGGGCCTGACACCGGGGAGCTGTTTTTT; CDR3aa: CASSVRGGPDTGELFF
j_gene: TRBJ2-6; d_gene: .; v_gene: TRBV5-5; abundance: .; CDR3nt: TGTGCCAGCAGGGCCGAGGGGGTACGGGCCAACGTCCTGACTTTC; CDR3aa: CASRAEGVRANVLTF
j_gene: TRBJ1-5; d_gene: .; v_gene: TRBV2; abundance: .; CDR3nt: TGTGCCAGCAGTGAAGGTCAGGATAGCAATCAGCCCCAGCATTTT; CDR3aa: CASSEGQDSNQPQHF
j_gene: TRBJ1-6; d_gene: .; v_gene: TRBV5-1; abundance: .; CDR3nt: TGCGCCAGCAGCTTGAGCCCAGGGAGGGATTCACCCCTCCACTTT; CDR3aa: CASSLSPGRDSPLHF
j_gene: TRBJ1-2; d_gene: .; v_gene: TRBV5-8; abundance: .; CDR3nt: TGTGCCAGCAGCCCCTCCCTACTGAGCTATGGCTACACCTTC; CDR3aa: CASSPSLLSYGYTF
j_gene: TRBJ2-1; d_gene: .; v_gene: TRBV7-2; abundance: .; CDR3nt: TGTGCCAGCAGCTTATTAAAAGGGACACCCTCCTACAATGAGCAGTTCTTC; CDR3aa: CASSLLKGTPSYNEQFF
j_gene: TRBJ2-1; d_gene: TRBD2; v_gene: TRBV5-1; abundance: .; CDR3nt: TGCGCCAGCAGCCCTCGGACTAGCGGGACGAACAATGAGCAGTTCTTC; CDR3aa: CASSPRTSGTNNEQFF
j_gene: TRBJ2-7; d_gene: .; v_gene: TRBV19; abundance: .; CDR3nt: TGTGCCTCTACAGTAAGGACCTACGAGCAGTACTTC; CDR3aa: CASTVRTYEQYF
j_gene: TRBJ1-2; d_gene: TRBD1; v_gene: TRBV24-1; abundance: .; CDR3nt: TGTGCCACCAGTGATCGTAAGTTAGGGGGCAACTATGGCTACACCTTC; CDR3aa: CATSDRKLGGNYGYTF
j_gene: TRBJ2-6; d_gene: .; v_gene: TRBV5-1; abundance: .; CDR3nt: TGCGCCAGCGCAGGGGCAGGTGGGGCCAACGTCCTGACTTTC; CDR3aa: CASAGAGGANVLTF
j_gene: TRBJ1-1; d_gene: .; v_gene: TRBV4-1; abundance: few; CDR3nt: TGCGCCAGCAATCCCAATACAGGGTACAACACTGAAGCTTTCTTT; CDR3aa: CASNPNTGYNTEAFF
j_gene: TRBJ1-3; d_gene: .; v_gene: TRBV7-9; abundance: .; CDR3nt: TGTGCCAGCAGCATAGAGACTTATTCTGGAAACACCATATATTTT; CDR3aa: CASSIETYSGNTIYF
j_gene: TRBJ1-2; d_gene: TRBD1; v_gene: TRBV30; abundance: .; CDR3nt: TGTGCCTGGACCCCAGGGGGCAACTATGGCTACACCTTC; CDR3aa: CAWTPGGNYGYTF
j_gene: TRBJ2-2; d_gene: TRBD1; v_gene: TRBV5-1; abundance: .; CDR3nt: TGCGCCAGCAGCTCATCGCCTACAGGGGCAACCGGGGAGCTGTTTTTT; CDR3aa: CASSSSPTGATGELFF
j_gene: TRBJ1-1; d_gene: .; v_gene: TRBV7-6; abundance: .; CDR3nt: TGTGCCAGCAGCTTAAATCAGGGGTGGTCGAACACTGAAGCTTTCTTT; CDR3aa: CASSLNQGWSNTEAFF
j_gene: TRBJ2-2; d_gene: .; v_gene: TRBV5-1; abundance: .; CDR3nt: TGCGCCAGCAGCTTGGCAGGGGCGTTGAACACCGGGGAGCTGTTTTTT; CDR3aa: CASSLAGALNTGELFF
j_gene: TRBJ2-7; d_gene: TRBD1; v_gene: TRBV11-3; abundance: once; CDR3nt: TGTGCCAGCAGCTTAGGGGACAGGATCTACGAGCAGTACTTC; CDR3aa: CASSLGDRIYEQYF
j_gene: TRBJ1-4; d_gene: TRBD1; v_gene: TRBV5-1; abundance: .; CDR3nt: TGCGCCAGCAGCACCGGGACAGGCGGTGAAAAACTGTTTTTT; CDR3aa: CASSTGTGGEKLFF
j_gene: TRBJ1-4; d_gene: TRBD1; v_gene: TRBV11-2; abundance: once; CDR3nt: TGTGCCAGCAGCTTAGTCTCGGGACAGGGTCGTGAAAAACTGTTTTTT; CDR3aa: CASSLVSGQGREKLFF
j_gene: TRBJ2-5; d_gene: TRBD2; v_gene: TRBV5-1; abundance: .; CDR3nt: TGCGCCAGCAGCTTGCAAGCGGGGGGGATCCAAGAGACCCAGTACTTC; CDR3aa: CASSLQAGGIQETQYF
j_gene: TRBJ1-6; d_gene: .; v_gene: TRBV28; abundance: .; CDR3nt: TGTGCCAGCAGTCCCAGGCGTTCTTATAATTCACCCCTCCACTTT; CDR3aa: CASSPRRSYNSPLHF
j_gene: TRBJ2-1; d_gene: TRBD1; v_gene: TRBV5-1; abundance: .; CDR3nt: TGCGCCAGCAGCTTGGGGGGACAGGGGTTCGATGAGCAGTTCTTC; CDR3aa: CASSLGGQGFDEQFF
j_gene: TRBJ1-4; d_gene: .; v_gene: TRBV28; abundance: once; CDR3nt: TGTGCCAGCAGTTTGTGGGGGGTCAGTAGGGGAAAACTGTTTTTT; CDR3aa: CASSLWGVSRGKLFF
j_gene: TRBJ1-4; d_gene: .; v_gene: TRBV10-3; abundance: .; CDR3nt: TGTGCCATCAGTGACCCCACAGGGCCTAATGAAAAACTGTTTTTT; CDR3aa: CAISDPTGPNEKLFF
j_gene: TRBJ1-2; d_gene: .; v_gene: TRBV11-2; abundance: .; CDR3nt: TGTGCCAGCAGCCCCCGGGCAGGGGACTATGGCTACACCTTC; CDR3aa: CASSPRAGDYGYTF
j_gene: TRBJ1-1; d_gene: TRBD1; v_gene: TRBV10-3; abundance: once; CDR3nt: TGTGCCATCAGTGAGTCGAACAGGGGGCTTAACACTGAAGCTTTCTTT; CDR3aa: CAISESNRGLNTEAFF
j_gene: TRBJ2-1; d_gene: .; v_gene: TRBV10-3; abundance: .; CDR3nt: TGTGCCATCAGTGGCGGGGACCTAGAGATCAATGAGCAGTTCTTC; CDR3aa: CAISGGDLEINEQFF
j_gene: TRBJ1-6; d_gene: .; v_gene: TRBV7-9; abundance: once; CDR3nt: TGTGCCAGCAGCCTAGGAGTACCAGGTGGAAATTCACCCCTCCACTTT; CDR3aa: CASSLGVPGGNSPLHF
j_gene: TRBJ1-2; d_gene: .; v_gene: TRBV28; abundance: .; CDR3nt: TGTGCCAGCAATCCGCCCCCGGGCCCCCGAGGAGGGGGCTACACCTTC; CDR3aa: CASNPPPGPRGGGYTF
j_gene: TRBJ1-4; d_gene: .; v_gene: TRBV18; abundance: .; CDR3nt: TGTGCCAGCTCACGAATGGACACCACTGCAACTAATGAAAAACTGTTTTTT; CDR3aa: CASSRMDTTATNEKLFF
j_gene: TRBJ2-1; d_gene: TRBD1; v_gene: TRBV24-1; abundance: .; CDR3nt: TGTGCCACCAGTTGGACAGGGGGCATGAATGAGCAGTTCTTC; CDR3aa: CATSWTGGMNEQFF
j_gene: TRBJ1-5; d_gene: .; v_gene: TRBV30; abundance: .; CDR3nt: TGTGCCTGGAGCCAGGGAAGTGTTCAGCCCCAGCATTTT; CDR3aa: CAWSQGSVQPQHF
j_gene: TRBJ1-6; d_gene: .; v_gene: TRBV30; abundance: .; CDR3nt: TGTGCCTGGAGTAGGTACAGCTCCTATAATTCACCCCTCCACTTT; CDR3aa: CAWSRYSSYNSPLHF
j_gene: TRBJ1-1; d_gene: .; v_gene: TRBV5-6; abundance: .; CDR3nt: TGTGCCAGCAGCTTCTTAGGAGGGAACACTGAAGCTTTCTTT; CDR3aa: CASSFLGGNTEAFF